This TCR beta chain is drawn from a study of shared clonotypes between healthy human individuals. Germline lookup yields CDR1 DFQATT and CDR2 SNEGSKA (reference sequence). Deletions cut 2 bases from V and 6 bases from J, with 4 bases between. The CDR3 loop spans 10 amino acids. Measured with immunoSEQ multiplex PCR; TCRdb has only the in-frame clones, and not every one. The sample consists of roughly 2 million clones, 90% to 96% of them appearing once. Worth noting for this clone: Antigen specificity is unknown. This CDR3 is also generated by other DNA sequences in the sample.

Findings of the study overall: Naive CD4 clonotypes were shared across a handful of donors at roughly 5.5%. The study found lower generation probabilities in non-shared clonotypes than in those shared by all four donors.

J is TRBJ1-1 and V is TRBV20-1; unclear D gene. The clonotype originates from a man aged 18 to 29 in good health. Sequencing input: naive CD4+ T cells sorted from blood. As for subset: CD45RA+ positively selected. The CDR3 nucleotides are TGCAGTGCTAGACTCGCTGAAGCTTTCTTT. This codes for CSARLAEAFF.